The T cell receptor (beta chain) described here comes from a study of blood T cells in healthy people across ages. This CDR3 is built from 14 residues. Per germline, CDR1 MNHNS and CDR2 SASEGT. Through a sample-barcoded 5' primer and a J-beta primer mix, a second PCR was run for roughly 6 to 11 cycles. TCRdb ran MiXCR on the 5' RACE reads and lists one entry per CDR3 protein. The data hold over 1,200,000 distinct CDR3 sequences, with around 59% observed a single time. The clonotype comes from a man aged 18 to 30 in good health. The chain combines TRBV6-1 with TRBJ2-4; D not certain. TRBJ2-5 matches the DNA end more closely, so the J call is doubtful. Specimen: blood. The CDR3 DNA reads TGTGCCAGCAGTGATTTCCTTGCGGCGGAGACCCAGTACTTC. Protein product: CASSDFLAAETQYF.